These T cell receptor beta chains were read from a single sample in a study of shared clonotypes between healthy human individuals. Using immunoSEQ multiplex PCR, the repertoire was profiled, and TCRdb retains in-frame clones only, with some absent. The table has over a million clones, roughly 80% seen once. Material for sequencing was memory CD4+ T cells sorted from blood. The source is a man aged 18 to 30 in good health. CDR3s include the opening cysteine and the closing phenylalanine or tryptophan. A D gene is named only where the DNA matches it firmly. The listing skips clone size in some rows; elsewhere it reads once, few, many or a size class.

D gene	V gene	clone size	J gene	CDR3 DNA	CDR3 protein
.	TRBV5-3	.	TRBJ2-7	TGTGCCAGAAGCAAACACCAGGTGACCTACGAGCAGTACTTC	CARSKHQVTYEQYF
TRBD2	TRBV28	few	TRBJ2-1	TGTGCCACCCGGAGCGGGACTAGCGGGGGTGGGGAGCAGTTCTTC	CATRSGTSGGGEQFF
TRBD1	TRBV28	.	TRBJ2-1	TGTGCCAGCAGCCTAGGGGGCTGGACCTACAATGAGCAGTTCTTC	CASSLGGWTYNEQFF
.	TRBV18	.	TRBJ1-5	TGTGCCAGCTCACCGGACGAGAATCAGCCCCAGCATTTT	CASSPDENQPQHF
TRBD2	TRBV9	.	TRBJ2-1	TGTGCCAGCAGCGTAGGTCTTAGCGGGGGATTAAATGAGCAGTTCTTC	CASSVGLSGGLNEQFF
TRBD1	TRBV7-9	.	TRBJ2-3	TGTGCCAGCAGCTCCGGACAGGGGGGAACAGATACGCAGTATTTT	CASSSGQGGTDTQYF
.	TRBV18	once	TRBJ2-7	TGTGCCAGCTCACCAACAGTTAGAGAATCCTACGAGCAGTACTTC	CASSPTVRESYEQYF
.	TRBV4-1	.	TRBJ1-3	TGCGCCAGCAGCCAAGGGACAGCTGGAAACACCATATATTTT	CASSQGTAGNTIYF
TRBD1	TRBV28	.	TRBJ2-7	TGTGCCAGCACCCCTTTAACCGGCCAACAGGGGGCCGAGCACTACGAGCAGTACTTC	CASTPLTGQQGAEHYEQYF
.	TRBV5-1	.	TRBJ2-7	TGCGCCAGCAGCTTGGGAGGACAGAAAGGCTACGAGCAGTACTTC	CASSLGGQKGYEQYF
.	TRBV28	.	TRBJ1-2	TGTGCCAGCAGTTTTTGGGACGGAAACTATGGCTACACCTTC	CASSFWDGNYGYTF
.	TRBV18	.	TRBJ1-6	TGTGCCAGCTCACCAGACAGTAATTCACCCCTCCACTTT	CASSPDSNSPLHF
TRBD1	TRBV7-2	.	TRBJ2-3	TGTGCCAGCAGCTTGGCGTTCCCGGGACAGGGTGCAGATACGCAGTATTTT	CASSLAFPGQGADTQYF
.	TRBV10-3	.	TRBJ1-3	TGTGCCATCAGTGAGCTCCCTGGAGGGAGAAACACCATATATTTT	CAISELPGGRNTIYF
.	TRBV5-4	.	TRBJ2-7	TGTGCCAGCAGCTCTGCAGGTGCCTACGAGCAGTACTTC	CASSSAGAYEQYF
.	TRBV10-1	many	TRBJ2-5	TGCGCCAGCAGTGGGCCGGGACGGGAGACCCAGTACTTC	CASSGPGRETQYF
TRBD1	TRBV4-1	.	TRBJ1-4	TGCGCCAGCAGCCAAGATGGCTGGGCAGGGGGGAAGGAAAAACTGTTTTTT	CASSQDGWAGGKEKLFF
.	TRBV29-1	.	TRBJ1-1	TGCAGCCTCAACTCAGGGGTCACTGAAGCTTTCTTT	CSLNSGVTEAFF
.	TRBV28	.	TRBJ2-7	TGTGCCAGCAGGGCCGACAGGTACGAGCAGTACTTC	CASRADRYEQYF
.	TRBV7-2	.	TRBJ1-1	TGTGCCAGCAGCTTAGGGAGGGCAGTGCTGAACACTGAAGCTTTCTTT	CASSLGRAVLNTEAFF
.	TRBV7-2	.	TRBJ1-1	TGTGCCAGCAGCTTAACGATGGAGAACACTGAAGCTTTCTTT	CASSLTMENTEAFF
.	TRBV11-1	.	TRBJ1-2	TGTGCCAGCAGCCGCGCAACAGGGAACTATGGCTACACCTTC	CASSRATGNYGYTF
TRBD2	TRBV5-1	.	TRBJ2-2	TGCGCCAGCAGCCGGGGGACTAGCGGAAACACCGGGGAGCTGTTTTTT	CASSRGTSGNTGELFF
.	TRBV15	many	TRBJ1-3	TGTGCCACCAAGGAGGGCCTCTCTGGAAACACCATATATTTT	CATKEGLSGNTIYF
TRBD2	TRBV4-1	.	TRBJ2-7	TGCGCCAGCAGCCACGTGGGACTAGCGGGGGGGCGCGAGCAGTACTTC	CASSHVGLAGGREQYF
.	TRBV11-2	.	TRBJ2-7	TGTGCCAGCAGGTCTGGACCGTTGAGCTCCTACGAGCAGTACTTC	CASRSGPLSSYEQYF
.	TRBV30	.	TRBJ1-5	TGTGCCTGGAGTGTGCAGGGGAGGTATCAGCCCCAGCATTTT	CAWSVQGRYQPQHF
TRBD2	TRBV5-1	.	TRBJ2-1	TGCGCCAGCAGCTTGGACAGAGCGGGAGGTTATGAGCAGTTCTTC	CASSLDRAGGYEQFF
.	TRBV30	.	TRBJ2-1	TGTGCCTGCGTGACCGGTGAGCAGTTCTTC	CACVTGEQFF
.	TRBV2	.	TRBJ2-7	TGTGCCAGCAGTGAACAGGGAGGTTCCGAGCAGTACTTC	CASSEQGGSEQYF
TRBD2	TRBV30	.	TRBJ2-1	TGTGCCTGGAGCCAGGGACTAGCGGGATACAATGAGCAGTTCTTC	CAWSQGLAGYNEQFF
TRBD1	TRBV6-1	few	TRBJ1-4	TGTGCCAGCAGTTCGGGACAGGGTCGTGAAAAACTGTTTTTT	CASSSGQGREKLFF
TRBD1	TRBV6-6	.	TRBJ2-7	TGTGCCAGCAGCCGCGGGACAGGGGGCTCCTACGAGCAGTACTTC	CASSRGTGGSYEQYF
TRBD2	TRBV2	.	TRBJ2-5	TGTGCCAGCAGTGAAGGAAGGACTAGCGGGGTGGAGACCCAGTACTTC	CASSEGRTSGVETQYF
.	TRBV28	.	TRBJ1-2	TGTGCCAGCAGTCGAACGCCCAACTATGGCTACACCTTC	CASSRTPNYGYTF
.	TRBV10-3	.	TRBJ2-6	TGTGCCATCAGTGAGGGGGCCAACGTCCTGACTTTC	CAISEGANVLTF
.	TRBV18	.	TRBJ1-4	TGTGCCAGCTCACCCCGGCATAATGAAAAACTGTTTTTT	CASSPRHNEKLFF
TRBD2	TRBV18	few	TRBJ2-5	TGTGCCAGCTCACCACAACAGACTAGCGGGGGACAAGAGACCCAGTACTTC	CASSPQQTSGGQETQYF
.	TRBV5-1	.	TRBJ2-1	TGCGCCAGCAGCTTGGATGGCAGCTACAATGAGCAGTTCTTC	CASSLDGSYNEQFF
TRBD1	TRBV5-1	.	TRBJ1-2	TGCGCCAGCAGCTTGGAGACAGGGGGCGGTGGCTACACCTTC	CASSLETGGGGYTF
.	TRBV11-2	few	TRBJ1-1	TGTGCCAGCAGCTTAGGAGTGAACACTGAAGCTTTCTTT	CASSLGVNTEAFF
.	TRBV7-6	many	TRBJ1-4	TGTGCCAGCAGCTTAGCCCCAACTAATGAAAAACTGTTTTTT	CASSLAPTNEKLFF
.	TRBV7-6	.	TRBJ2-7	TGTGCCAGCAGCTCAGACACAGGACGGGCCGGCGAGCAGTACTTC	CASSSDTGRAGEQYF
.	TRBV4-3	.	TRBJ2-3	TGCGCCAGCAGCCAAGACGTCAGGGCCTTCGATACGCAGTATTTT	CASSQDVRAFDTQYF
.	TRBV18	.	TRBJ1-1	TGTGCCAGCTCACCAGGATTGACGGGCGATAACACTGAAGCTTTCTTT	CASSPGLTGDNTEAFF
TRBD2	TRBV7-2	.	TRBJ2-2	TGTGCCAGCAGCTTAGGGGGACTAGCGGGTATCGGGGAGCTGTTTTTT	CASSLGGLAGIGELFF
TRBD1	TRBV5-6	once	TRBJ1-2	TGTGCTTCAACAATCGGGACAGCTAACTATGGCTACACCTTC	CASTIGTANYGYTF
.	TRBV27	.	TRBJ1-1	TGTGCCAGCAGTTTCGGCAGGGGGAACACTGAAGCTTTCTTT	CASSFGRGNTEAFF
.	TRBV30	.	TRBJ1-1	TGTGCCTCTAGTAGGCAGACTATGAACACTGAAGCTTTCTTT	CASSRQTMNTEAFF
.	TRBV5-6	few	TRBJ1-6	TGTGCCAGCAGCTTTTTTGGGGGCTTTACCCACTTT	CASSFFGGFTHF
.	TRBV6-6	.	TRBJ2-2	TGTGCCAGCAGCAGACAGGAGAACACCGGGGAGCTGTTTTTT	CASSRQENTGELFF
.	TRBV7-2	.	TRBJ1-5	TGTGCCAGCAGCCCAACGGCAATTAGCAATCAGCCCCAGCATTTT	CASSPTAISNQPQHF
.	TRBV7-2	.	TRBJ2-2	TGTGCCAGCAACTTACGGGGCAGTGGCGGCACCGGGGAGCTGTTTTTT	CASNLRGSGGTGELFF
.	TRBV5-5	.	TRBJ2-5	TGTGCCAGCAGCTTGGTCACACGAGAGACCCAGTACTTC	CASSLVTRETQYF
TRBD2	TRBV30	.	TRBJ2-7	TGTGCCTGGAGTGTACTCACTAGCGCAATAACTACCGAGCAGTACTTC	CAWSVLTSAITTEQYF
TRBD1	TRBV6-5	.	TRBJ1-6	TGTGCCAGCAGTTTCGGACAGGGTCAGGTCACCCTCCACTTT	CASSFGQGQVTLHF
.	TRBV29-1	.	TRBJ1-2	TGCAGCGTTGAAAAGGGGAACAAGGGGGGCTACACCTTC	CSVEKGNKGGYTF
.	TRBV30	.	TRBJ1-5	TGTGCCTGGTCCCCGGGATTGGATAGCAATCAGCCCCAGCATTTT	CAWSPGLDSNQPQHF
TRBD1	TRBV2	.	TRBJ1-1	TGTGCCAGCACCACGGACAGGGGTGCGACTGAAGCTTTCTTT	CASTTDRGATEAFF
.	TRBV7-8	many	TRBJ1-5	TGTGCCAGCAGCCCTTCACAGAATCAGCCCCAGCATTTT	CASSPSQNQPQHF